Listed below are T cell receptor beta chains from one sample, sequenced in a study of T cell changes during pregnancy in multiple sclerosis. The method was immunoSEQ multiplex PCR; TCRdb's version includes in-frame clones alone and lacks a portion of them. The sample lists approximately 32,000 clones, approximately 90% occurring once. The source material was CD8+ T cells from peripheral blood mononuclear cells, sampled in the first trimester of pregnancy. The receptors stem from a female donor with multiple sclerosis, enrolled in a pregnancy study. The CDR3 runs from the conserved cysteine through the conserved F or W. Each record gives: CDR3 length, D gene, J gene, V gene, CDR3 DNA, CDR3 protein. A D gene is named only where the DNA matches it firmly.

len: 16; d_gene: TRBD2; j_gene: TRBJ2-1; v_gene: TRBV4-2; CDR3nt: TGTGCCAGCAGCCAAGAACCGGCGGGAGGCGTCCATGAGCAGTTCTTC; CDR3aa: CASSQEPAGGVHEQFF
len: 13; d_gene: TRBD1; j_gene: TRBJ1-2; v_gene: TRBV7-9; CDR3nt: TGTGCCAGCAGCATCCGGACAGGGGTTGGCTACACCTTC; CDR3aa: CASSIRTGVGYTF
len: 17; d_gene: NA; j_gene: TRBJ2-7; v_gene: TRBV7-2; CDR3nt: TGTGCCAGCAGCTTATCCGGTTCGAACTACCGGGCCTACGAGCAGTACTTC; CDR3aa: CASSLSGSNYRAYEQYF
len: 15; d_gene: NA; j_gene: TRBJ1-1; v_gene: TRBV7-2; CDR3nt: TGTGCCAGCACCACCGCAGCGGGGACCTTTAATGGGGCTTTCTTT; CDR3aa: CASTTAAGTFNGAFF
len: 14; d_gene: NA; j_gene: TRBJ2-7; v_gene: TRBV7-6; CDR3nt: TGTGCCAGCAGCTTGGGACTGGACTCCTACGAGCAGTACTTC; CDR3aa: CASSLGLDSYEQYF
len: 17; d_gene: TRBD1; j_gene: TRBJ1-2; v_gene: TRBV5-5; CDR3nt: TGTGCCAGCAGCTCCCCGAGGTTGGACAGGTTCTACTATGGCTACACCTTC; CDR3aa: CASSSPRLDRFYYGYTF
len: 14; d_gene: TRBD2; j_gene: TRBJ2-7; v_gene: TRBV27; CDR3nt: TGTGCCAGCAGTGCGCGGGGGGACGTCTACGAGCAGTACTTC; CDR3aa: CASSARGDVYEQYF
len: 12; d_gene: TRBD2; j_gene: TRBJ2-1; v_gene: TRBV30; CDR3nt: TGTGCCGGGACTAGCGGGAGTGTTGAGCAGTTCTTC; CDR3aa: CAGTSGSVEQFF
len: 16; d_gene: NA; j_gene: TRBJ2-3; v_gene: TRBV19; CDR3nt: TGTGCCAGTAGTATAGATTGGGGGTTAGCGGCAGATACGCAGTATTTT; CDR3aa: CASSIDWGLAADTQYF
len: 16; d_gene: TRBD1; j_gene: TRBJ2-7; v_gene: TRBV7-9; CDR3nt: TGTGCCAGCAGCTTTTGGTCTGACAGGGGGAAATACGAGCAGTACTTC; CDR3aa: CASSFWSDRGKYEQYF
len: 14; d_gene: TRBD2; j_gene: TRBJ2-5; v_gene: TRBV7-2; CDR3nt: TGTGCCAGCAGCTTACGACTAGCGGGAGAGACCCAGTACTTC; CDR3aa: CASSLRLAGETQYF
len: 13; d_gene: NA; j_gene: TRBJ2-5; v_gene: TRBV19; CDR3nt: TGTGCCAGTAAGGAGGCGGCGGGAGAGACCCAGTACTTC; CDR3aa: CASKEAAGETQYF
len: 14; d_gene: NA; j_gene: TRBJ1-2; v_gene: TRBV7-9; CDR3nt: TGTGCCAGCAGCGGCCAACGGAGACCCTATGGCTACACCTTC; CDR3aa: CASSGQRRPYGYTF
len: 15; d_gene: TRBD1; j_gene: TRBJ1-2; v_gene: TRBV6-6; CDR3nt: TGTGCCAGCAGCCGCAGACAGGGTTGGAACTATGGCTACACCTTC; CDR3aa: CASSRRQGWNYGYTF
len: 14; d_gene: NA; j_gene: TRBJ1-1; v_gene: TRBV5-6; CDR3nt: TGTGCCAGCAGCCAATACAGTGGGGGGACTGAAGCTTTCTTT; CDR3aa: CASSQYSGGTEAFF
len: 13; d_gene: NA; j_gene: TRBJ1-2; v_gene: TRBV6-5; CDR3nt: TGTGCCAGCAGTCTGAGGGGGACCGAGGGCTACACCTTC; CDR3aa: CASSLRGTEGYTF
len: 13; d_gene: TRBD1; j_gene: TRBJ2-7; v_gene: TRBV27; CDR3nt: TGTGCCAGCAGTCACGGGACAGCCTACGAGCAGTACTTC; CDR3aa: CASSHGTAYEQYF
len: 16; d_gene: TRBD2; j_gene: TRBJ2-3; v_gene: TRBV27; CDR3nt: TGTGCCAGCAGTTTGTTAGTAGCGGGAGGTTCAGATACGCAGTATTTT; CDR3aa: CASSLLVAGGSDTQYF
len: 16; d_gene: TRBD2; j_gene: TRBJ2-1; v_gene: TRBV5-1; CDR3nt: TGCGCCAGCTTCCCGGGGGGGGCTAGCGGCAACAATGAGCAGTTCTTC; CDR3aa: CASFPGGASGNNEQFF
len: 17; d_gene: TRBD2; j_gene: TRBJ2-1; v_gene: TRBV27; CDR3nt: TGTGCCAGCAGTGAATGGAGCGGGAGATCGTCCTACAATGAGCAGTTCTTC; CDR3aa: CASSEWSGRSSYNEQFF
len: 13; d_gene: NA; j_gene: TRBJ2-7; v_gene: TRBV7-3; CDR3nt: TGTGCCAGCAGCCAGGGGGGAGAGGGCGAGCAGTACTTC; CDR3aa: CASSQGGEGEQYF
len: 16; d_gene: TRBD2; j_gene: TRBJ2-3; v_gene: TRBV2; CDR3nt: TGTGCCAGCAGTGAACTGAGCGGGAGGGCCGCGGGTACGCAGTATTTT; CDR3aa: CASSELSGRAAGTQYF
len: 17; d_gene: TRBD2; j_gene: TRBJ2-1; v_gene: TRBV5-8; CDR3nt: TGTGCCAGCAGCCCTCCGGGACTAGCGGGGACAAACAATGAGCAGTTCTTC; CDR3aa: CASSPPGLAGTNNEQFF